The 10 T cell receptor beta chains below were found in one sample sequenced in a study of identical twins. TCRdb re-derived calls from the 5' RACE reads in MiXCR, one entry per CDR3 protein. The data contain 350,000 or so distinct CDR3 sequences, roughly 12% of them singletons. These same data were also listed under a study on yellow fever vaccine responses in identical twins.

What was sequenced was CD8+ T cells sorted from blood. Receptors originate from a woman under 30 in good health.

The sample holds many counts of this clonotype. The chain uses TRBV5-5 and TRBJ2-1; 9 bases are a match to TRBD1. The CDR3 has 16 residues. Germline CDR1 SGHKS, CDR2 YYEKEE (reference sequence). V was clipped by 2 bases and J by 6 bases; unmatched bases: 9. This CDR3 is CASSFRPGQGINEQFF. The CDR3 nucleotides read TGTGCCAGCAGCTTTAGACCGGGACAGGGAATCAATGAGCAGTTCTTC.

In its sample, this clonotype was seen a few times. This sequence joins TRBV5-5 and TRBJ2-5, with a weak D call TRBD2 (6 bases). This CDR3 is 15 amino acids long. With 0 bases removed from V and 4 bases from J, the gap between germline ends came to 13 bases. Looked up from germline, CDR1 is SGHKS and CDR2 is YYEKEE (reference sequence). CDR3 protein: CASSLVLANGETQYF. CDR3 nucleotide sequence: TGTGCCAGCAGCTTGGTTCTAGCGAATGGAGAGACCCAGTACTTC.

There are a few counts of this clonotype. The gene calls are TRBV3-1 and TRBJ2-7; 7 bases agree with TRBD2. J lost 6 bases, V lost 4 bases, and 9 bases had no gene match. The CDR3 is 14 residues long. Germline V gene data show CDR1 as LGHDT and CDR2 as YNNKEL (reference sequence). CDR3 loop: CASSPTGGGLEQYF. The CDR3 region has the DNA TGTGCCAGCAGCCCCACGGGAGGAGGGCTCGAGCAGTACTTC.

This clonotype came up many times. The chain joins TRBV5-6 to TRBJ1-6; D perhaps matches TRBD1 (6 bases). Germline V gene lookup returns CDR1 SGHDT and CDR2 YYEEEE. Trimming removed 1 base from V and 13 bases from J, with 18 bases in between. This CDR3 is built from 15 residues. The CDR3 loop is CASSLSSGVNRPLHF. Here the CDR3 DNA reads TGTGCCAGCAGCTTGTCCTCAGGGGTGAATCGCCCCCTCCACTTT.

This clonotype turned up a few times. The chain is built from TRBV2 and TRBJ2-1; no reliable D call. This CDR3 spans 13 amino acids. Germline V gene sequence: CDR1 SNHLY, CDR2 FYNNEI. V lost 2 bases, J lost 4 bases, and 6 bases lay in between. CDR3 region: CASSERYYNEQFF. As DNA, the CDR3 is TGTGCCAGCAGTGAAAGATATTACAATGAGCAGTTCTTC.

The sample holds a few counts of this clonotype. CDR3 nucleotides: TGTGCCAGCAGCTCCACCGGACTAGCGGGAGGGCTAGTGAATGAGCAGTTCTTC. This translates into CASSSTGLAGGLVNEQFF. This sequence joins TRBV5-6 and TRBJ2-1, with TRBD2 matching over 15 bases. The ends lost 3 bases at V and 7 bases at J; junction bases unmatched: 11. Germline loops: CDR1 SGHDT, CDR2 YYEEEE. This CDR3 has 18 residues.

This clonotype was counted only a few times. The chain uses TRBV24-1 and TRBJ1-2, with 8 bases that match TRBD1. The V segment lost 2 bases and the J segment 5 bases; nucleotides outside the gene matches: 6. The CDR3 length is 15 residues. CDR1 KGHDR and CDR2 SFDVKD come from the germline V gene. CDR3 coding DNA: TGTGCCACCAGTGATTCAGGACAGGGCGTTTATGGCTACACCTTC. Its translation is CATSDSGQGVYGYTF.

This clonotype was picked up a small number of times. The chain uses TRBV27 and TRBJ2-3; 7 nucleotides agree with TRBD1. V shed 5 bases, J shed 2 bases, and the junction held 25 bases outside the gene matches. Germline V lookup: CDR1 MNHEY, CDR2 SMNVEV (reference sequence). This CDR3 has 21 amino acids. The CDR3, as DNA: TGTGCCAGCAGTACCAACTCCGGACAGGAGCCAACCTACGACTTCACAGATACGCAGTATTTT. Translated, it gives CASSTNSGQEPTYDFTDTQYF.

Only a few counts were recorded for this clonotype. The rearrangement joins TRBV6-4 to TRBJ2-3; D unclear. V was pared by 0 bases and J by 6 bases, with 7 bases between. The CDR3 totals 13 residues. Germline assignment: CDR1 MRHNA and CDR2 SNTAGT. The CDR3 coding sequence is TGTGCCAGCAGTGACTCTGAGAGGGATACGCAGTATTTT. This sequence encodes CASSDSERDTQYF.

This clonotype was counted once. A read error is possible here, since a much larger clone lies one base away. The chain is built from TRBV9 and TRBJ2-7; D possibly corresponds to TRBD2 (5 bases). The germline gives CDR1 SGDLS, CDR2 YYNGEE. Trimming removed 1 base from V and 3 bases from J, with 14 bases in between. The CDR3 consists of 15 residues. CDR3 sequence reads: CASSVSFEGDYEQYF. CDR3 in DNA: TGTGCCAGCAGCGTATCTTTCGAGGGAGACTACGAGCAGTACTTC.